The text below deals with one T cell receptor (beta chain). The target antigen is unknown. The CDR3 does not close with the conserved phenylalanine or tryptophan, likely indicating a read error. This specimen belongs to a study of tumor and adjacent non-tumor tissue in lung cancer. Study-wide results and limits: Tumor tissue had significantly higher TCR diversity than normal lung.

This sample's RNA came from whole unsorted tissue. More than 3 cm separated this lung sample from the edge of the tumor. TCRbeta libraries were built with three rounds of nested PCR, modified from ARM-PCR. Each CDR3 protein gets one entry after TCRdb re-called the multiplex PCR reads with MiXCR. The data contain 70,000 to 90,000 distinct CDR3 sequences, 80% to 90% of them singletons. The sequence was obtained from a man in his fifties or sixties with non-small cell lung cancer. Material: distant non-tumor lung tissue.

The CDR3 is CSVEDQQGNSGYTI. Written as DNA, the CDR3 is TGCAGCGTTGAAGACCAACAGGGAAACTCCGGCTACACCATC. The genes are TRBV29-1 and TRBJ1-2; possible D gene TRBD1, 6 bases. Trimming cost V 0 bases and J 8 bases, with 16 bases left between them. CDR3 length: 14 residues. The germline V gene has CDR1 SQVTM and CDR2 ANQGSEA.